Shown below are 8 T cell receptor beta chains from a single sample sequenced in a study of T cells in Graves' hyperthyroidism and ophthalmopathy. Amplification targeted TCR beta CDR3 regions from RNA transcripts. HTBI primers were employed in a first-round RT-PCR of the TCR CDR3. TCRdb itself ran the multiplex PCR reads through MiXCR, one entry per CDR3 protein. The sample yields approximately 150,000 distinct CDR3 sequences, 9.4% seen once. Material: blood. The receptors were gathered from a woman between 18 and 29 years old with Graves' hyperthyroidism that later progressed to Graves' ophthalmopathy.

This clonotype was picked up many times. The chain carries TRBV9 and TRBJ2-1, with TRBD2 matching 9 bases. Trimming removed 0 bases from V and 5 bases from J; junction bases left unmatched: 6. The germline V gene encodes CDR1 SGDLS and CDR2 YYNGEE. The CDR3 runs 16 residues. The CDR3 coding sequence is TGTGCCAGCAGCGTAGGAACTAGCGGGTTAAACAATGAGCAGTTCTTC. Its protein product is CASSVGTSGLNNEQFF.

This clonotype was counted at least ten times. The chain combines TRBV7-9 with TRBJ1-5; no reliable D call. The CDR3 is 14 residues long. V was pared by 5 bases and J by 7 bases, with 15 bases between. CDR1 and CDR2 from the germline V gene are SEHNR and FQNEAQ (reference sequence). CDR3 nucleotide sequence: TGTGCCAGCAGCCCCCGGGGAGGCGGGCAGCCCCAGCATTTT. This sequence encodes CASSPRGGGQPQHF.

This clonotype was detected many times. The rearrangement links TRBV7-9 to TRBJ2-7; 7 nucleotides agree with TRBD2. Trimming cost V 4 bases and J 5 bases; bases outside gene matches: 8. CDR1 is SEHNR and CDR2 is FQNEAQ in the germline V gene (reference sequence). There are 14 residues in the CDR3. CDR3 amino acids: CASSSPSGRDEQYF. The DNA for the CDR3 is TGTGCCAGCAGCTCCCCTAGCGGCAGGGACGAGCAGTACTTC.

At least ten counts were recorded for this clonotype. This chain joins TRBV7-2 and TRBJ2-3; 7 bases align to TRBD2. In germline, CDR1 is SGHTA, CDR2 FQGNSA. J gave up 4 bases and V 3 bases, and 4 bases lay outside the gene matches. The CDR3 is 14 residues long. CDR3 DNA sequence: TGTGCCAGCAGCTTGGGGAGGGGTGCAGATACGCAGTATTTT. Protein product: CASSLGRGADTQYF.

Worth noting for this clonotype: This could be a read error, since a much larger clone is one nucleotide away. The J gene is TRBJ1-3, the V gene TRBV29-1; D is uncertain. Germline lookup yields CDR1 SQVTM and CDR2 ANQGSEA. The CDR3 length is 13 residues. The CDR3 loop is CSVGRNSGNTVYF. The CDR3 bases are TGCAGCGTTGGCCGGAACTCTGGAAACACCGTATATTTT. Variable domain in full (rest from reference TRBV29-1 and TRBJ1-3): SAVISQKPSRDICQRGTSLTIQCQVDSQVTMMFWYRQQPGQSLTLIATANQGSEATYESGFVIDKFPISRPNLTFSTLTVSNMSPEDSSIYLCSVGRNSGNTVYFGEGSWLTVV.

About this clonotype itself: A much larger clone differs by one base, so this may be a read error. V and J are TRBV19 and TRBJ2-5; D might be TRBD1 (6 bases). The germline gives CDR1 LNHDA, CDR2 SQIVND (reference sequence). This CDR3 has 13 amino acids. The CDR3 here is CAWSGQLQEAQYF. In DNA form, the CDR3 reads TGTGCCTGGAGTGGACAGTTACAAGAGGCCCAGTACTTC.

This clonotype was counted ten times or more. The rearrangement links TRBV6-6 to TRBJ2-7; D not certain. Germline assignment: CDR1 MNHNY and CDR2 SVGAGI (reference sequence). The CDR3 spans 15 residues. V was pared by 0 bases and J by 1 base, with 10 bases between. CDR3 amino acids: CASSYSESPSYEQYF. In DNA form, the CDR3 reads TGTGCCAGCAGTTACTCGGAGTCACCGTCCTACGAGCAGTACTTC.

This clonotype was recorded at least ten times. The rearrangement uses TRBV28 and TRBJ1-5; TRBD1 agrees at 8 bases. The CDR3 totals 13 residues. After removal of 6 bases from V and 2 bases from J, the junction contained 0 bases not matched to a gene. Germline V gene sequence: CDR1 MDHEN, CDR2 SYDVKM. This CDR3 reads CASRTGGNQPQHF. CDR3 nucleotide sequence: TGTGCCAGCAGGACAGGGGGCAATCAGCCCCAGCATTTT.